The table lists the clone carrying this TCR beta chain with many counts. MiXCR was run by TCRdb on the RT-PCR reads, yielding one entry per CDR3 protein. The sample comprises hundreds of thousands of distinct CDR3 sequences, around 10% of which are singletons, and around 10% rests with the top ten. V lost 1 base to trimming and J lost 2 bases, with 6 bases between them. Germline V gene data show CDR1 as KGHSH and CDR2 as LQKENI. The CDR3 is 13 amino acids. This entry belongs to a study of response to subunit inactivated influenza vaccine. This sample was also put to use in a study of T cells expressing NK-cell markers. From that paper: TCR beta cDNA was generated via 5'RACE template switching incorporating UMIs.

The specimen was PBMCs from blood, collected on the day of vaccination. The V and J genes are TRBV18 and TRBJ2-7, with no clear D. The receptor was derived from a man aged 45-60 years who received an inactivated influenza vaccine. CDR3 DNA: TGTGCCAGCTCACCACAGGGAACCTACGAGCAGTACTTC. Translated: CASSPQGTYEQYF.